One T cell receptor beta chain is described in this entry. What antigen it recognizes has not been identified. No quality values exist for individual bases; no much larger clone is one base distant. Library prep was done by the immunoSEQ multiplex PCR assay. TCRdb carries this immuneACCESS record with in-frame sequences only. Its versions omit some clonotypes, under half of them owing to an unresolved V gene in the studies checked, with the rest unexplained. For this sample the table gives 80,000 or so clones, of which 78% were detected only once. The ten most abundant clones make up 4% of the sample. The study tested focal radiation therapy combined with CTLA-4 blockade (ipilimumab) in patients with chemo-refractory metastatic non-small-cell lung cancer. The germline V gene supplies CDR1 SGHRS and CDR2 YFSETQ. The trim is 0 bases for V and 0 bases for J, with a gap of 10 bases between the germline ends. There are 17 amino acids in the CDR3, from cysteine to phenylalanine inclusive. Only the CDR3 part of the read is kept: 51 bases, read in frame from the first base.

The data stem from a study of radiotherapy plus CTLA-4 blockade in lung cancer (dated 2018 in TCRdb). Turning to the overall study: Objective responses were observed in more than 15% of enrolled patients, and disease control was achieved in 25% to 35%. General study outcomes and caveats: After treatment with radiotherapy and ipilimumab, TCR clones that originated in tumors expanded in peripheral blood. The strongest predictors of response were reported to be early dynamic shifts in blood T cell clones along with a rise in serum interferon-beta following radiation.

The sequencing here drew on peripheral blood, taken from a patient treated with radiotherapy plus ipilimumab. The TCR originated in a human donor with non-small cell lung cancer who had a partial response to radiotherapy plus ipilimumab. Some clones in this sample may be carry-over from other donors' samples. The V gene is TRBV5-1 and the J gene is TRBJ2-6, with TRBD1 perhaps the D gene, on 6 matching bases. In nucleotides, the sequence is TGCGCCAGCAGCTTGGGTCAGGGGAGCTCTGGGGCCAACGTCCTGACTTTC. Its protein reads: CASSLGQGSSGANVLTF.